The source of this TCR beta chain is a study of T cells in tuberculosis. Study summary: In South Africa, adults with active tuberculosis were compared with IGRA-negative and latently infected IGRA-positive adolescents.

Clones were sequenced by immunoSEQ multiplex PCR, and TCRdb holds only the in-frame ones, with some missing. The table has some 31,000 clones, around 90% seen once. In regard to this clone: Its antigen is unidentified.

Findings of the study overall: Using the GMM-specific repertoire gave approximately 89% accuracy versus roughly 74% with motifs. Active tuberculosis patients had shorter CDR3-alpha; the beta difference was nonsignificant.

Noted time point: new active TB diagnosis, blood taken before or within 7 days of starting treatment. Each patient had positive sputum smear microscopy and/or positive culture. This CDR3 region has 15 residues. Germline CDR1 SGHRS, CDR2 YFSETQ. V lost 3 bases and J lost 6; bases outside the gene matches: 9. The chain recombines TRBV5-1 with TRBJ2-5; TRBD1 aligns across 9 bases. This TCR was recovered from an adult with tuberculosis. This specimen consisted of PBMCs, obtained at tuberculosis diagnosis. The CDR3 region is CASSSPGQGLKTQYF. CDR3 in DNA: TGCGCCAGCAGCTCTCCGGGACAGGGTCTGAAGACCCAGTACTTC.